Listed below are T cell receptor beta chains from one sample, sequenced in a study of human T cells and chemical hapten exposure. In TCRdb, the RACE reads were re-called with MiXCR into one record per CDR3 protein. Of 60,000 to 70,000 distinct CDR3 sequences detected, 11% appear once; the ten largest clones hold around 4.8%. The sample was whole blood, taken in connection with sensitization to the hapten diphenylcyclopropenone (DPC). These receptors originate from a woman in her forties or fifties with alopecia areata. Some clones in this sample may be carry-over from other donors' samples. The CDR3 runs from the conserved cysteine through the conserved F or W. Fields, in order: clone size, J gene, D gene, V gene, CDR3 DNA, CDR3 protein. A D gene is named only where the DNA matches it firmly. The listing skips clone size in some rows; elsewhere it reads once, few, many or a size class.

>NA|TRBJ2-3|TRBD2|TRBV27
TGTGCCAGCAGTGAACAGACCCCGGGACTAGCCCCAGATACGCAGTATTTT
CASSEQTPGLAPDTQYF
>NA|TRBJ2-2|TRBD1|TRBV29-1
TGCAGCGCAGCTGGGGGACAGGGGGACGTCATAGGGACCGGGCAGCTGTTTTTT
CSAAGGQGDVIGTGQLFF
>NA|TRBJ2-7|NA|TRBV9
TGTGCCAGCAGCGTAGATAGGAGGGGGCACACCTACGAGCAGTACTTC
CASSVDRRGHTYEQYF
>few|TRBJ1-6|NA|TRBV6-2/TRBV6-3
TGTGCCAGCAGTTACTCTGCCTCACCCCTCCACTTT
CASSYSASPLHF
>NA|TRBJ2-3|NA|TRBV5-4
TGTGCCAGCAGCTTGGCCCCCCCAGATACGCAGTATTTT
CASSLAPPDTQYF
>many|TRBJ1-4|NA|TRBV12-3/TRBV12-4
TGTGCCAGCAGTTTCAGAGACGGAAGCGGCGAAAAACTGTTTTTT
CASSFRDGSGEKLFF
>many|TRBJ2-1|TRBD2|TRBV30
TGTGCCTGGAGTGTAGCGGGAGGGCCCTACAATGAGCAGTTCTTC
CAWSVAGGPYNEQFF
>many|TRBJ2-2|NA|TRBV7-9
TGTGCCAGCAGCTCAATTGGGACCGACGGGGAGCTGTTTTTT
CASSSIGTDGELFF
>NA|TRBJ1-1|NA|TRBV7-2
TGTGCCAGCAGCTTAGTATCCTGGGGAGCTTTCTTT
CASSLVSWGAFF
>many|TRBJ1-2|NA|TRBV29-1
TGCAGCGTTGTATCCAGGCCCGCAGGAGATGGCTACACCTTC
CSVVSRPAGDGYTF
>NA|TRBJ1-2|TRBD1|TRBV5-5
TGTGCCAGCAGCTTGGTTTCGGGGACAGGGAATGGCTACACCTTC
CASSLVSGTGNGYTF
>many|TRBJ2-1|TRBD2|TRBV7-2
TGTGCCAGCTGCCTAGCGGGGGGGCACAATGAGCAGTTCTTC
CASCLAGGHNEQFF
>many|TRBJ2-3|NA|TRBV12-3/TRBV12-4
TGTGCCAGCAGTGCCGACGTGGGCACAGATACGCAGTATTTT
CASSADVGTDTQYF
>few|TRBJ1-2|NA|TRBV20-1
TGCAGTGTCAATCCACCGGGGCGGCGAGGCTACACCTTC
CSVNPPGRRGYTF
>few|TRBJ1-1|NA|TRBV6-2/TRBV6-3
TGTGCCAGCAGTAGAGTTAACACTGAAGCTTTCTTT
CASSRVNTEAFF
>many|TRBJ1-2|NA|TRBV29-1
TGCAGCGTTGAAGACACAGCCATGCACTATGGCTACACCTTC
CSVEDTAMHYGYTF
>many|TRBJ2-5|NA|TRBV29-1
TGCAGCGTAGGGGACTCAAACCAAGAGACCCAGTACTTC
CSVGDSNQETQYF
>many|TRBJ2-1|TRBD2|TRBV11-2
TGTGCCAGCAGCCAATGGACTAGCGGGGGTGGTGAGCAGTTCTTC
CASSQWTSGGGEQFF
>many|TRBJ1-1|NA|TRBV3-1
TGTGCCAGCAGCCCCATGGACAGTGAAGCTTTCTTT
CASSPMDSEAFF
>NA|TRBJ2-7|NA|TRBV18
TGTGCCAGCTCACCATGTGGGTCCCTACTGGACTTC
CASSPCGSLLDF
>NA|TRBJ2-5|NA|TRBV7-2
TGTGCCAGCAGCTTTATGGGATTTAACCGAGAGACCCAGTACTTC
CASSFMGFNRETQYF
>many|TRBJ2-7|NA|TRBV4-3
TGCGCCAGCAGCCAAGTTGTCAGCTACGAGCAGTACTTC
CASSQVVSYEQYF
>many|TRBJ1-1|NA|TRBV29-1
TGCAGCGCCCGAACGCAAGGCTCGGCTGAAGCTTTCTTT
CSARTQGSAEAFF
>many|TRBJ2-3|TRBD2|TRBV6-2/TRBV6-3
TGTGCCAGCAACCAAGGGACTAGCGGGGGGCCCCCCTCAGATACGCAGTATTTT
CASNQGTSGGPPSDTQYF
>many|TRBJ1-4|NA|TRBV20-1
TGCAGTGCTAGAGGGGGGCCATCCGAAAAACTGTTTTTT
CSARGGPSEKLFF